This TCR beta chain was sequenced for a study of blood T cell repertoires in COVID-19. On the study more broadly: COVID-19 samples from acute and convalescent phases originated in the United States, Italy and Spain.

V was pared by 5 bases and J by 3 bases, with 13 bases between. CDR3 length: 14 amino acids. From germline, CDR1 is SGHVS and CDR2 FQNEAQ. In the source study's methods: Counts of nucleated cells, estimated from reference gene primer amplification, were obtained. Sequencing used immunoSEQ multiplex PCR; TCRdb keeps in-frame clones, though not all of them. Clone size and the V and J calls come from that table; the DNA yielded D and trimming. The top ten clones hold approximately 11% of a sample with about 230,000 clones, 70% to 90% of them seen once. Which cohort a participant joined came from the clinical history participants gave.

Material: PBMCs or T cells enriched from blood (not recorded which). The V gene is TRBV7-8, the J gene TRBJ2-5, with TRBD1 as a possible D gene (6 bases). The sequence derives from a man aged 25 to 40 who had recovered from COVID-19. CDR3 bases: TGTGCCAGCAGCCTCGGACAGTTCAAAGAGACCCAGTACTTC. It yields the protein CASSLGQFKETQYF.